This T cell receptor (beta chain) was found in a study of blood T cells in healthy people across ages. Findings of the study overall: Diversity of TCR beta per million T cells declined in a roughly linear way with age.

Then a second PCR, running roughly 7 to 12 cycles, was carried out with a sample-barcoded 5' primer and a J-beta primer mix. TCRdb reanalysed the 5' RACE reads using MiXCR and keeps one entry per CDR3 protein. The table includes some 1,000,000 distinct CDR3 sequences, under 30% detected once. This clonotype was found a few times. Its antigen remains unidentified. V was clipped by 0 bases and J by 9 bases; unmatched bases: 12. The germline V gene encodes CDR1 MNHEY and CDR2 SVGAGI. The CDR3 covers 17 residues. Samples had at least 7 million PBMCs isolated from them. These data were also filed under a second study, of T cells of mothers and their children. That publication notes: Mothers and children who were related shared slightly more overlap than unrelated pairs, but not significantly more.

The origin of this receptor is a girl aged 2-9 years in good health. Sequencing was performed on blood. This rearrangement joins TRBV6-5 to TRBJ2-4; 9 bases align to TRBD2. The CDR3 sequence is CASSYSRRGGNSGIQYF. In DNA form, the CDR3 reads TGTGCCAGCAGTTACTCGAGGCGGGGGGGCAATTCAGGCATTCAGTACTTC.